This T cell receptor beta chain originates from a study of blood T cells in healthy people across ages. The CDR3 has 14 amino acids. V dropped 1 base and J dropped 7 bases, with 11 bases sitting between them. A second PCR, run for about 6 to 11 cycles, used a sample-barcoded 5' primer plus a J-beta primer mix. One entry per CDR3 protein, called by TCRdb with MiXCR from the 5' RACE reads. The table has some 1.4 million distinct CDR3 sequences, approximately 38% seen once; the top ten hold 7.9%. This TCR derives from a young woman in good health. The sequencing input was blood. The chain carries TRBV12-3 or TRBV12-4 and TRBJ1-3; a possible D gene is TRBD1 (5 bases). The CDR3: CASSLGGRGNTIYF. Written as DNA, the CDR3 is TGTGCCAGCAGTTTAGGGGGACGTGGGAACACCATATATTTT.